The clone carrying this TCR beta chain showed up just a few times. Antigen: not known. This same CDR3 is encoded by further DNA sequences in the sample. This sample was included in a study of beta chain features in type 1 diabetes. Broader study findings: TCRB CDR3s from Type 1 diabetes patients were moderately but significantly shorter in all four CD4+ subsets.

V lost 5 bases and J 7 bases, leaving 9 bases between the germline ends. The germline V gene encodes CDR1 SGHTA and CDR2 FQGNSA. This CDR3 is built from 12 residues. As every portion of the isolated RNA was reverse transcribed, the sequencing read expressed TCRB transcripts. The repertoire was sequenced with immunoSEQ multiplex PCR; TCRdb's copy has only in-frame clones and lacks some. The table shows 900,000 or so clones, with roughly a sixth occurring only once. V is TRBV7-2 and J is TRBJ2-1; D possibly corresponds to TRBD2 (5 bases). This clonotype was sampled from a woman between 18 and 30 years old in good health. Specimen: naive CD4+ T cells from blood. The CDR3 is CASSLTGNEQFF. Here the CDR3 DNA reads TGTGCCAGCAGCCTCACGGGGAATGAGCAGTTCTTC.